This T cell receptor (beta chain) was documented in a study of early T cells in non-severe SARS-CoV-2 infection. Study observations and caveats: CD4 and private specificities were missed by VDJdb matching, which favored anti-spike CD8 responses.

Attached unique molecular identifiers marked individual cDNA molecules. TCRdb re-derived calls from the 5' RACE reads in MiXCR, one entry per CDR3 protein. In the table there are tens of thousands of distinct CDR3 sequences, roughly 6% of which are singletons. This clonotype was recorded many times. As yet, its antigen is unknown. This receptor was taken from an adult who was a healthcare worker with PCR-confirmed SARS-CoV-2 infection or an uninfected control (not recorded which). Specimen: whole blood.

DNA for the CDR3: TGCAGTGCAGGACGACTAGCGGTTCTCTACAATGAGCAGTTCTTC. This encodes CSAGRLAVLYNEQFF. The gene calls are TRBV20-1 and TRBJ2-1; 9 bases match TRBD2. Germline V gene data show CDR1 as DFQATT and CDR2 as SNEGSKA (reference sequence). V was clipped by 6 bases and J by 3 bases; unmatched bases: 9. The CDR3 has 15 amino acids.